This T cell receptor beta chain was found in a study of cytomegalovirus exposure and HLA in healthy donors. Findings and caveats of the study: With later analysis, a missense DCLRE1C variant became linked to TCR beta V- and J-gene trimming. Links to common viral pathogens appeared, in a later analysis, for several of the most significant clusters. In a later analysis, productive TCRs from donors in an Asian-associated ancestry cluster reportedly carried fewer N-insertions than the cohort mean.

The PCR had 60 Vbeta and 13 Jbeta primers. Here immunoSEQ multiplex PCR was the method, and the copy in TCRdb shows in-frame clones only, minus some. The sample consists of about 36,000 clones, about 70% of them appearing once. The ends were cut back, 8 bases at V and 1 base at J, with 4 bases in the middle. The germline gives CDR1 SNHLY, CDR2 FYNNEI. The CDR3 is 11 amino acids. With respect to this clone: Its specificity is not known.

Sequences were obtained from PBMCs. This rearrangement joins TRBV2 to TRBJ2-3; D remains ambiguous. The clonotype comes from a man aged 25 to 40 in good health and CMV-seronegative. This CDR3 is CASGGTDTQYF. DNA for the CDR3: TGTGCCAGCGGAGGCACAGATACGCAGTATTTT. The entire variable domain, with the rest obtained from reference TRBV2 and TRBJ2-3, is as follows: EPEVTQTPSHQVTQMGQEVILRCVPISNHLYFYWYRQILGQKVEFLVSFYNNEISEKSEIFDDQFSVERPDGSNFTLKIRSTKLEDSAMYFCASGGTDTQYFGPGTRLTVL.